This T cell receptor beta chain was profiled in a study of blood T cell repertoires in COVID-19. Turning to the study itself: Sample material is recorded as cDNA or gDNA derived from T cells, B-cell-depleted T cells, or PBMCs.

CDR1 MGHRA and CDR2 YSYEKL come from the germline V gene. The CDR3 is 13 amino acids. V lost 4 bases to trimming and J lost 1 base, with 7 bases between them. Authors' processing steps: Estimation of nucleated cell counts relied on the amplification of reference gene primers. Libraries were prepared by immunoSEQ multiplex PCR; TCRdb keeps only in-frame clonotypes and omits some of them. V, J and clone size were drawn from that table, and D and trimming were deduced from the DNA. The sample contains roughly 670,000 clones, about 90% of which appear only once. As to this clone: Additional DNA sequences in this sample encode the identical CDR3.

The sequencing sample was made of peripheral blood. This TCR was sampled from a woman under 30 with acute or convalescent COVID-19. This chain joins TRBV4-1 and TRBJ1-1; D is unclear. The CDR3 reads CASSLGRNTEAFF. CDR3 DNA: TGCGCCAGCAGCCTTGGCAGGAACACTGAAGCTTTCTTT.